This T cell receptor beta chain was identified during a study of STAT3 mutations in large granular lymphocyte leukemia (dated by TCRdb to between 2018 and 2020). Describing the broader study: Roughly half of the T-LGLL patients who were sequenced longitudinally carried canonical activating STAT3 mutations. More than half of T-LGLL patients received one or more immunosuppressive therapy regimens, with hematologic response in over 35% of those treated. Serial deep sequencing of TCRbeta CDR3 and STAT3 was performed in patients with T-cell large granular lymphocyte leukemia to reconstruct clonal hierarchy and dynamics. From an initial cohort of around 200 LGL patients, under 20 representative T-LGLL cases were picked for longitudinal TCRbeta and STAT3 sequencing. As controls, the study also included longitudinal sequencing of a couple of patients with natural killer LGL leukemia. On average, sequencing was done at 3.5 to 4 time points per patient, with the number of samplings ranging from 2 to 8. Study-wide findings and limitations: Because codominant clonotypes persisted in some patients, a small but highly pathogenic clone may have been missed. Because no samples were available when a clone first appeared, clonal expansion had to be inferred from samplings taken at other points. The burden of the dominant TCR clone was higher than the STAT3 mutant burden in several patients, which suggests that the STAT3 mutation arose secondarily inside a clone that had already expanded. Linking therapy response to changes in TCR clonal burden was complicated by variable intervals between samplings and by differing treatment regimens. TCR clonotype switching after therapy was seen in about 35% of the 18 patients, with all newly emerging clones being STAT3 wild type. At least one immunodominant TCRbeta clonotype was identified in every T-LGLL patient, and multiple immunodominant subclonotypes were identified in about half of the T-LGLL patients.

DNA was extracted from blood mononuclear cells, with the same DNA used for both TCR and STAT3 sequencing. About this clone itself: The clone's antigen remains unknown. Base qualities are missing; no much larger clone stands one base away.

V loses 1 base of germline sequence and J loses 3 bases, and the interval between the two ends is 15 bases. For CDR1 and CDR2, the germline V gene (reference sequence) lists SEHNR and FQNEAQ. The CDR3 starts with the cysteine, ends with the phenylalanine, and has 16 residues. Of all the DNA, just the CDR3 is kept, 48 bases in frame from base 1. TCRbeta libraries were sequenced on an Illumina MiSeq, averaging around 38,000 productive templates per sample. TCRbeta CDR3 libraries were generated with the immunoSEQ assay using multiplex PCR amplification. Per the original workflow: Repertoire diversity was computed as previously defined, with values near 0 indicating extremely monoclonal samples. This is the immuneACCESS table as TCRdb keeps it, with only in-frame sequences that have V and J called. A part of the clones is gone; compared with another copy, unresolved V genes explain less than half, and the rest is unexplained. For V, J and clone size, that table is used; D and trimming come from the DNA. The table for this sample lists some 7,200 clones; around 75% of them were counted only once. 25% of the sample rests with the top ten.

The chain links TRBV7-9 with TRBJ1-2; the D segment could be TRBD1, given 5 matching bases. The sample comprised peripheral blood mononuclear cells. The clonotype was recovered from a woman aged 40-49 years with T-cell large granular lymphocyte leukemia. Some clones in this sample may be carry-over from other donors' samples. The age is the age at diagnosis. This receptor has the CDR3 CASSLDSGRAHYGYTF. The sequence in DNA is TGTGCCAGCAGCTTAGATTCGGGACGTGCACACTATGGCTACACCTTC.